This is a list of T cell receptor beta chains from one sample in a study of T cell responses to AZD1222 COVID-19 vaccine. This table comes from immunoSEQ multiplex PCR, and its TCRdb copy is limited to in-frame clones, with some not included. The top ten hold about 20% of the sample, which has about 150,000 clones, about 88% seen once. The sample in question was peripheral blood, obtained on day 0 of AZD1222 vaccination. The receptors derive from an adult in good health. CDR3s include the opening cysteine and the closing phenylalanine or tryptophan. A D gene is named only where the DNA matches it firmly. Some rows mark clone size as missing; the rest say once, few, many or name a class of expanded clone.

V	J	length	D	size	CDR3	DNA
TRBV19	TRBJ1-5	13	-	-	CASSLTENQPQHF	TGTGCCAGTAGCCTGACAGAAAATCAGCCCCAGCATTTT
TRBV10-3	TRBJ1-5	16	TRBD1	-	CAIGTGGLYSNQPQHF	TGTGCCATCGGGACAGGGGGACTTTATAGCAATCAGCCCCAGCATTTT
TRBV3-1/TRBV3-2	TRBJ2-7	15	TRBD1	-	CASSQVWTGGGEQYF	TGTGCCAGCAGCCAAGTATGGACAGGAGGAGGAGAGCAGTACTTC
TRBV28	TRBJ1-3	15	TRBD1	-	CASSPRLTGPNTIYF	TGTGCCAGCAGTCCCAGATTGACAGGGCCAAACACCATATATTTT
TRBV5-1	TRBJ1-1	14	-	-	CASSLRQAGTEAFF	TGCGCCAGCAGCTTGCGGCAGGCTGGCACTGAAGCTTTCTTT
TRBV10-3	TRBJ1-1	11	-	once	CAISDYTEAFF	TGTGCCATCAGTGATTACACTGAAGCTTTCTTT
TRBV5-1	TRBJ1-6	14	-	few	CASSPRGGDSPLHF	TGCGCCAGCAGCCCTCGGGGGGGGGACTCACCCCTCCACTTT
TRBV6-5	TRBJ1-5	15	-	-	CASSSDSRLDSPQHF	TGTGCCAGCAGTTCTGATTCCCGTTTGGATAGTCCCCAGCATTTT
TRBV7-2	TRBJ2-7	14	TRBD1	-	CASSLGDRVVEQYF	TGTGCCAGCAGCTTAGGAGACAGGGTGGTCGAGCAGTACTTC
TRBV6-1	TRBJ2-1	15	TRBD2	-	CASSEKRDWYNEQFF	TGTGCCAGCAGTGAAAAGCGGGATTGGTACAATGAGCAGTTCTTC
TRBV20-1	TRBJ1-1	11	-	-	CSATTGIEAFF	TGCAGTGCTACAACCGGGATTGAAGCTTTCTTT
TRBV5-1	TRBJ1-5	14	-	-	CASSPGRSGQPQHF	TGCGCCAGCAGTCCCGGACGCTCCGGACAGCCCCAGCATTTT
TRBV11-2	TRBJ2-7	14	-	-	CASSFPRDSLKQYF	TGTGCCAGCAGCTTCCCCCGGGACTCCCTGAAGCAGTACTTC
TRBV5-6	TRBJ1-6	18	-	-	CASSLVAGESSYNSPLHF	TGTGCCAGCAGCTTGGTCGCGGGGGAGAGCTCCTATAATTCACCCCTCCACTTT
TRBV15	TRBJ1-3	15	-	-	CATSREGVSGNTIYF	TGTGCCACCAGCAGGGAAGGGGTCTCTGGAAACACCATATATTTT
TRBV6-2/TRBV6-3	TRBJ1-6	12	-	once	CASSSSTQALHF	TGTGCCAGCAGTTCCTCGACCCAGGCCCTCCACTTT
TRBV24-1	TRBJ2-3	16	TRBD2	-	CATSDFLAADTDTQYF	TGTGCCACCAGTGATTTTCTAGCGGCCGACACAGATACGCAGTATTTT
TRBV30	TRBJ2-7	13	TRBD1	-	CAWGRDRGHEQYF	TGTGCCTGGGGCCGGGACAGGGGACACGAGCAGTACTTC
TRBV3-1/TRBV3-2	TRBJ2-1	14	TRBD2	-	CASSQPGLASEQFF	TGTGCCAGCAGCCAACCGGGACTAGCTAGCGAGCAGTTCTTC
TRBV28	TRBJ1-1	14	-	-	CASSFLQANTEAFF	TGTGCCAGCAGTTTTTTACAGGCGAACACTGAAGCTTTCTTT
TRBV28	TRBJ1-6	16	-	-	CASSSVSGTPNSPLHF	TGTGCCAGCAGTTCCGTGTCGGGGACACCTAATTCACCCCTCCACTTT
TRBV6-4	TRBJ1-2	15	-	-	CASSDEGQTPYGYTF	TGTGCCAGCAGTGACGAAGGACAGACCCCCTATGGCTACACCTTC
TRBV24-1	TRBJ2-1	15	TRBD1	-	CATSDPEQGWNEQFF	TGTGCCACCAGTGATCCGGAACAGGGGTGGAATGAGCAGTTCTTC
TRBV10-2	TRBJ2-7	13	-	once	CASRDFSSYEQYF	TGCGCCAGCAGGGACTTTTCCTCCTACGAGCAGTACTTC
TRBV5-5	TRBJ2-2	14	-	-	CASSSGTETGELFF	TGTGCCAGCAGCTCCGGGACTGAAACCGGGGAGCTGTTTTTT
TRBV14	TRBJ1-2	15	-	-	CASSQRGSSGVGYTF	TGTGCCAGCAGCCAACGAGGTAGCTCCGGGGTTGGCTACACCTTC
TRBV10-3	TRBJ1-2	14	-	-	CAISSIDSPYGYTF	TGTGCCATCAGCTCTATTGACAGTCCCTATGGCTACACCTTC
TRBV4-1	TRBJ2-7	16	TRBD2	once	CASSQENSGVPYEQYF	TGCGCCAGCAGCCAAGAAAATAGCGGGGTACCCTACGAGCAGTACTTC
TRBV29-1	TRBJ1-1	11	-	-	CSAGVAAEAFF	TGCAGCGCAGGTGTCGCGGCTGAAGCTTTCTTT
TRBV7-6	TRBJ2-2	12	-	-	CASSIDTGELFF	TGTGCCAGCAGCATTGACACCGGGGAGCTGTTTTTT
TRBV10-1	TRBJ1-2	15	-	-	CASSEFRDTAHGYTF	TGCGCCAGCAGTGAGTTTCGGGACACCGCTCATGGCTACACCTTC
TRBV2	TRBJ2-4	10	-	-	CASGPNIQYF	TGTGCCAGCGGGCCGAACATTCAGTACTTC
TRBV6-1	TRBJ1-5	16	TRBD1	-	CASSELTGVSNQPQHF	TGTGCCAGCAGTGAACTGACAGGGGTGAGCAATCAGCCCCAGCATTTT
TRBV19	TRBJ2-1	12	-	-	CASSIRAGEQFF	TGTGCCAGTAGTATTAGGGCGGGTGAGCAGTTCTTC
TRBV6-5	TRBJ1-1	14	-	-	CASSRYRFDTEAFF	TGTGCCAGCAGTAGGTACAGGTTTGACACTGAAGCTTTCTTT
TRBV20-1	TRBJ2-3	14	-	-	CSASEPTGADTQYF	TGCAGTGCTAGTGAGCCTACCGGGGCAGATACGCAGTATTTT
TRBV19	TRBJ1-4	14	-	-	CASSTGATGEKLFF	TGTGCCAGTAGCACCGGGGCCACGGGGGAAAAACTGTTTTTT
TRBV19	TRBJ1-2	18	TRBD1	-	CASRVLSLKDREVYGYTF	TGTGCCAGTAGAGTACTGTCTCTGAAGGACAGGGAAGTCTATGGCTACACCTTC
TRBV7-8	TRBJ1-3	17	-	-	CASSPQGKGHSGNTIYF	TGTGCCAGCAGCCCACAAGGGAAGGGGCACTCTGGAAACACCATATATTTT
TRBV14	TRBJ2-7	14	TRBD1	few	CASSQSGQVYEQYF	TGTGCCAGCAGCCAATCTGGACAGGTCTACGAGCAGTACTTC
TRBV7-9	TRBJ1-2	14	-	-	CASSSMDRRYGYTF	TGTGCCAGCAGCTCAATGGACAGAAGGTATGGCTACACCTTC
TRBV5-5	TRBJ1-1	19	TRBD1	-	CASSPSPGTGGTSNTEAFF	TGTGCCAGCAGCCCGAGCCCCGGGACAGGGGGAACAAGTAACACTGAAGCTTTCTTT
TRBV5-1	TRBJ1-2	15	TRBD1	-	CASSASGQVDYGYTF	TGCGCCAGCAGCGCCTCCGGACAGGTGGACTATGGCTACACCTTC
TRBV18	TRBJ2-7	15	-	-	CASSPKNIIPYEQYF	TGTGCCAGCTCACCAAAGAACATTATCCCCTACGAGCAGTACTTC
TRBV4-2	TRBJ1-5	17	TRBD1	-	CASSQGGTGDSNQPQHF	TGTGCCAGCAGCCAAGGGGGGACAGGGGACTCAAATCAGCCCCAGCATTTT
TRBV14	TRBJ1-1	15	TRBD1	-	CASSTKIQGFTEAFF	TGTGCCAGCAGCACGAAGATACAGGGGTTCACTGAAGCTTTCTTT
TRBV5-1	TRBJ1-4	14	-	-	CASSPDGGNEKLFF	TGCGCCAGCAGCCCGGACGGAGGTAATGAAAAACTGTTTTTT
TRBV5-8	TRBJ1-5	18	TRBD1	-	CASSLGQGRTYSNQPQHF	TGTGCCAGCAGCTTGGGACAGGGGCGAACTTATAGCAATCAGCCCCAGCATTTT
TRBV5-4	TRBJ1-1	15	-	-	CASSPPSGQNTEAFF	TGTGCCAGCAGCCCCCCCTCGGGACAGAACACTGAAGCTTTCTTT
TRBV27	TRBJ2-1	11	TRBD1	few	CASSWGQGEFF	TGTGCCAGCAGTTGGGGGCAGGGGGAGTTCTTC
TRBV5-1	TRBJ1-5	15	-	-	CASSLDGEGHQPQHF	TGCGCCAGCAGCTTGGACGGGGAAGGGCATCAGCCCCAGCATTTT
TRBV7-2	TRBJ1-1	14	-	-	CASSYYGGNTEAFF	TGTGCCAGCAGCTATTATGGGGGGAACACTGAAGCTTTCTTT
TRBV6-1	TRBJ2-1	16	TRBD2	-	CASSEELARSYNEQFF	TGTGCCAGCAGTGAAGAACTAGCGCGTTCCTACAATGAGCAGTTCTTC
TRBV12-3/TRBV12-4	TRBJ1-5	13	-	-	CASRGTRLQPQHF	TGTGCCAGCAGGGGGACACGGCTTCAGCCCCAGCATTTT